This entry describes one T cell receptor beta chain. Sequencing used immunoSEQ multiplex PCR; TCRdb keeps in-frame clones, though not all of them. The sample lists approximately 100,000 clones; around 85% were seen once. The data originate from a study of blood T cell repertoires in COVID-19. As for the study in general: The study drew acute and convalescent COVID-19 samples from the United States, Italy and Spain.

J lost 5 bases, V lost 6 bases, and 15 bases had no gene match. The CDR3 is 17 residues long. From germline, CDR1 is SGDLS and CDR2 YYNGEE. The chain recombines TRBV9 with TRBJ2-1, with TRBD2 matching 9 bases. Input material: peripheral blood. This sequence was found in a woman in her 70s with active or convalescent COVID-19. CDR3 in DNA: TGTGCCAGCATACGAAGGTGGGCGGGGGGGCCCCACAATGAGCAGTTCTTC. Protein sequence: CASIRRWAGGPHNEQFF.